The rows below give T cell receptor beta chains drawn from one sample of a study of T cells after yellow fever vaccination. TCRdb re-called the 5' RACE reads through MiXCR, storing one row per CDR3 protein. The table has approximately 330,000 distinct CDR3 sequences, roughly 3.9% seen once; the top ten hold just under 25%. The material sequenced was PBMCs, taken 5 days after the yellow fever booster vaccination. The receptors derive from a man aged 18 to 29 who received the YFV17D yellow fever vaccine. CDR3s include the opening cysteine and the closing phenylalanine or tryptophan.

TRBJ2-5,TRBV3-1,CASSQSGIETQYF
TRBJ1-1,TRBV6-5,CASSYSMLGGGNTEAFF
TRBJ1-6,TRBV5-6,CASSFRASSYNSPLHF
TRBJ2-1,TRBV5-1,CASSRRLSDNEQFF
TRBJ2-3,TRBV5-1,CASSLGLAGTTDTQYF
TRBJ2-3,TRBV20-1,CSARDRKASLQDTQYF
TRBJ2-3,TRBV10-2,CASSESARDLGTDTQYF
TRBJ1-5,TRBV12-3/TRBV12-4,CASSLGVLQPQHF
TRBJ1-1,TRBV5-1,CASSLRGAPPEAFF
TRBJ2-6,TRBV7-9,CASSFSGSGANVLTF
TRBJ2-3,TRBV5-6,CASSRSSTGTDTQYF
TRBJ1-5,TRBV15,CATSREQGGYQPQHF
TRBJ1-1,TRBV5-1,CASSLYQNTEAFF
TRBJ1-1,TRBV29-1,CSVEDPRGAEAFF
TRBJ2-2,TRBV5-6,CASSFGGGTNTGELFF
TRBJ1-1,TRBV7-2,CASSFTGQGAFF
TRBJ1-2,TRBV11-2,CASSLAGSNYGYTF
TRBJ2-7,TRBV7-8,CASSFGGAFRKSSYEQYF
TRBJ1-2,TRBV18,CASSPGTAYYGYTF
TRBJ2-2,TRBV3-1,CASSHFRGGRTGELFF
TRBJ2-3,TRBV5-1,CASRTRGAPTDTQYF
TRBJ2-1,TRBV4-1,CASSQDRETRQFF
TRBJ1-1,TRBV29-1,CSVVTANTEAFF
TRBJ1-5,TRBV19,CASSSTGVQPQHF
TRBJ1-2,TRBV29-1,CSVVKGAYGYTF
TRBJ2-5,TRBV10-3,CAISEWAVQETQYF
TRBJ1-2,TRBV10-3,CAISAGTGDYGYTF
TRBJ2-6,TRBV5-1,CASSLTGSGNVLTF
TRBJ2-7,TRBV6-5,CASSYYRGSYEQYF
TRBJ1-5,TRBV6-5,CASARSYQQPQHF
TRBJ2-7,TRBV6-5,CASGPRGLGQYF
TRBJ2-7,TRBV20-1,CSARDRRAAAYEQYF
TRBJ2-7,TRBV20-1,CSAPGETYYEQYF
TRBJ2-5,TRBV28,CASRGRARYQETQYF
TRBJ2-7,TRBV5-1,CASRQDPGIAYEQYF
TRBJ1-4,TRBV12-3/TRBV12-4,CASRQGQNEKLFF
TRBJ1-2,TRBV20-1,CSASISGNYGYTF
TRBJ1-5,TRBV7-9,CASSSQGAAYQPQHF
TRBJ1-2,TRBV14,CASTPAAGNYGYTF
TRBJ2-7,TRBV2,CASREGQAYEQYF
TRBJ1-1,TRBV28,CASSLWGERAGEAFF
TRBJ1-1,TRBV7-9,CASSLERGMNTEAFF
TRBJ2-7,TRBV19,CASSINVPGTGVGGTYEQYF
TRBJ1-5,TRBV19,CASSIGISNQPQHF
TRBJ1-2,TRBV6-5,CASTPGENYGYTF
TRBJ2-7,TRBV5-1,CASSPALAGNVNGEQYF
TRBJ1-1,TRBV4-3,CASSSNWGWGTEAFF
TRBJ1-2,TRBV9,CASHNDNGYGYTF
TRBJ1-2,TRBV5-4,CASSLESSAYGYTF
TRBJ1-1,TRBV7-3,CASSSGRGEAFF